This T cell receptor (beta chain) was captured by sequencing in a study of shared clonotypes between healthy human individuals. V was trimmed by 6 bases and J by 4 bases, leaving 13 bases between them. Germline lookup yields CDR1 MNHEY and CDR2 SMNVEV (reference sequence). CDR3 length: 14 amino acids. Sequenced by immunoSEQ multiplex PCR; TCRdb stores in-frame clones only, minus some. This sample has over 800,000 clones, with approximately 92% found just once. Naive CD8 cells lacked CD45RO and underwent positive selection for CCR7, leaving out terminally differentiated effector memory CD45RA+ cells. This clonotype originated in a man under 40 in good health. The sequenced sample was naive CD8+ T cells sorted from blood. The gene calls are TRBV27 and TRBJ2-4; D unresolved. Here the CDR3 reads CASRGMNSKNIQYF. The CDR3 DNA reads TGTGCCAGCAGGGGTATGAACAGTAAAAACATTCAGTACTTC.